These 23 T cell receptor beta chains were sequenced from one sample in a study of shared clonotypes between healthy human individuals. Repertoires were generated with immunoSEQ multiplex PCR, while TCRdb's copy carries only in-frame clones and drops some. The table lists about 710,000 clones, approximately 73% of them singletons. The sequenced material came from memory CD4+ T cells sorted from blood. Described subset: CD45RA-negative fraction. The source is a woman in her thirties in good health.

The V call is TRBV5-4, the J call TRBJ2-1; the D gene is possibly TRBD1 (6 bases). Deletions cut 4 bases from V and 0 bases from J, with 11 bases between. Germline assignment: CDR1 SGHNT and CDR2 YYREEE (reference sequence). The CDR3 is made up of 15 amino acids. CDR3 in amino acids: CASSPDRSSYNEQFF. The CDR3 coding sequence is TGTGCCAGCAGCCCCGACAGGAGCTCCTACAATGAGCAGTTCTTC.

Note on this clone: This may stem from a read error, because a much larger clone lies one nucleotide away. The chain uses TRBV7-9 and TRBJ1-2; D not certain. Trimming cost V 1 base and J 8 bases, with 8 bases left between them. There are 12 residues in the CDR3. CDR1 is SEHNR and CDR2 is FQNEAQ in the germline V gene (reference sequence). The CDR3 loop is CASSLEERGYTF. The CDR3 coding sequence is TGTGCCAGCAGCTTAGAGGAGAGGGGCTACACCTTC.

The rearrangement uses TRBV7-7 and TRBJ2-7; no definite D call. V lost 5 bases and J 0 bases, leaving 14 bases between the germline ends. In germline, CDR1 is SSHAT, CDR2 FNYEAQ (reference sequence). This CDR3 spans 15 amino acids. CDR3 bases: TGTGCCAGCAGCCGAGTGGCGGTCTTCTCCTACGAGCAGTACTTC. Its translation: CASSRVAVFSYEQYF.

The chain combines TRBV5-1 with TRBJ2-5; 10 bases are shared with TRBD1. CDR3 length equals 16 residues. Trimming took 4 bases from V and 4 from J; bases not matched to a gene: 10. Germline CDR1 and CDR2: SGHRS and YFSETQ. CDR3 in DNA: TGCGCCAGCAGCAAAACCGGGACAGGGGACCGAGAGACCCAGTACTTC. Protein product: CASSKTGTGDRETQYF.

This rearrangement joins TRBV29-1 to TRBJ2-1; the match to TRBD2 covers 8 bases. The CDR3 runs 13 residues. From germline, CDR1 is SQVTM and CDR2 ANQGSEA. V dropped 5 bases and J dropped 7; count of bases not matched to a gene: 7. The CDR3 region is CSVKTSGKNEQFF. DNA for the CDR3: TGCAGCGTTAAAACTAGCGGAAAAAATGAGCAGTTCTTC.

The CDR3 DNA reads TGTGCCAGCAGCTTCTCCTCGGGACTAGCTGATAGCACAGATACGCAGTATTTT. As protein: CASSFSSGLADSTDTQYF. V usage is TRBV11-3 and J usage is TRBJ2-3; 9 positions match TRBD2. Germline trimming cut 3 bases from V and 0 bases from J; bases unmatched to any gene: 10. The CDR3 is 18 residues long. Germline lookup yields CDR1 SGHNT and CDR2 YENEEA.

This clone occurred once. The CDR3 nucleotides are TGTGCCAGTTCGGACGGAGTACTTAGCAATCAGCCCCAGCATTTT. Encoded protein: CASSDGVLSNQPQHF. The chain combines TRBV19 with TRBJ1-5, with D uncertain. Per the germline V gene, CDR1 is LNHDA and CDR2 is SQIVND (reference sequence). Trimming removed 8 bases from V and 0 bases from J, with 14 bases in between. This CDR3 region has 15 residues.

This clone was observed once. The rearrangement joins TRBV11-2 to TRBJ2-5, with unresolved D. The germline V and J ends were trimmed by 5 bases and 1 base, with 8 bases remaining between them. CDR1 and CDR2 (germline): SGHAT, FQNNGV. The CDR3 has 13 amino acids. CDR3: CASSPVSQETQYF. CDR3 bases: TGTGCCAGCAGCCCAGTTAGCCAAGAGACCCAGTACTTC.

Notes on this clone: The same CDR3 arises from other DNA sequences in this sample as well. This chain links TRBV4-1 with TRBJ1-1; no clear D. V was pared by 1 base and J by 1 base, with 7 bases between. Germline V gene sequence: CDR1 MGHRA, CDR2 YSYEKL. The CDR3 has 14 residues. For the CDR3, the DNA is TGCGCCAGCAGCCAAGTGGATTCGAACACTGAAGCTTTCTTT. Encoded protein: CASSQVDSNTEAFF.

This clone was seen repeatedly, ten times or more. The chain's CDR3 is CASTVAGGGYNEQFF. CDR3 nucleotide sequence: TGTGCCTCAACTGTAGCGGGAGGGGGGTACAATGAGCAGTTCTTC. The rearrangement uses TRBV30 and TRBJ2-1; 11 bases line up with TRBD2. The CDR3 length is 15 residues. V shed 7 bases and J 4 bases; nucleotides not matched to a gene: 9. Germline CDR1 is GTSNPN and CDR2 is SVGIG (reference sequence). The whole variable domain, remainder taken from reference TRBV30 and TRBJ2-1, is SQTIHQWPATLVQPVGSPLSLECTVEGTSNPNLYWYRQAAGRGLQLLFYSVGIGQISSEVPQNLSASRPQDRQFILSSKKLLLSDSGFYLCASTVAGGGYNEQFFGPGTRLTVL.

The chain uses TRBV6-1 and TRBJ2-7, with D uncertain. CDR1 is MNHNS, CDR2 SASEGT, per germline. The ends were cut back, 1 base at V and 3 bases at J, with 13 bases in the middle. The length of the CDR3 is 15 residues. The CDR3 DNA sequence: TGTGCCAGCAGTGAAGGAAAGGGAAGGGTCTACGAGCAGTACTTC. It encodes CASSEGKGRVYEQYF.

This clone was detected a few times. The chain is built from TRBV27 and TRBJ1-4; D call uncertain. CDR1 is MNHEY and CDR2 is SMNVEV in the germline V gene (reference sequence). Trimming removed 6 bases from V and 7 bases from J, with 15 bases in between. The CDR3 is 14 residues long. The CDR3 DNA sequence: TGTGCCAGCAGCCCAAGAAGGAAGGGTGAAAAACTGTTTTTT. It specifies CASSPRRKGEKLFF.

J is TRBJ1-4 and V is TRBV19; unclear D gene. Germline V gene data show CDR1 as LNHDA and CDR2 as SQIVND (reference sequence). The CDR3 spans 14 residues. V dropped 5 bases and J dropped 3 bases, with 10 bases sitting between them. CDR3 nucleotide sequence: TGTGCCAGTAGTTCAAGACACGCTAATGAAAAACTGTTTTTT. Protein: CASSSRHANEKLFF.

The chain links TRBV5-1 to TRBJ2-1; D not resolved. V lost 2 bases to trimming and J lost 3 bases, with 12 bases between them. The CDR3 sequence is 15 residues long. Germline CDR1 SGHRS, CDR2 YFSETQ. The CDR3 protein is CASSFLGQDYNEQFF. The CDR3 DNA follows: TGCGCCAGCAGCTTCCTCGGCCAAGACTACAATGAGCAGTTCTTC.

The table lists this clone with a few counts. The V call is TRBV6-5, the J call TRBJ2-7; D might be TRBD1 (5 bases). The CDR3 is 13 amino acids. Trimming took 8 bases from V and 3 from J, leaving 14 bases between them. CDR1 is MNHEY, CDR2 SVGAGI, per germline. The CDR3 protein is CASSKGLIYEQYF. CDR3 bases: TGTGCCAGCTCCAAGGGGCTAATCTACGAGCAGTACTTC.

The V call is TRBV7-6, the J call TRBJ2-1, with unresolved D. The CDR3 runs 13 residues. Germline lookup yields CDR1 SGHVS and CDR2 FNYEAQ. The V and J ends lost 6 bases and 7 bases respectively, with 13 bases between them. The CDR3 nucleotides are TGTGCCAGCAGATCGAACCGGCATAATGAGCAGTTCTTC. It encodes CASRSNRHNEQFF.

The chain couples TRBV18 to TRBJ1-2; D may be TRBD1 (5 bases). V lost 2 bases, J lost 6 bases, and 16 bases lay in between. Germline loops: CDR1 KGHSH, CDR2 LQKENI. There are 15 residues in the CDR3. The CDR3 reads CASSPMAGFGDGYTF. CDR3 DNA: TGTGCCAGCTCACCAATGGCAGGGTTTGGTGATGGCTACACCTTC.

This chain joins TRBV7-2 and TRBJ1-4; D remains ambiguous. The V end lost 5 bases, the J end lost 8 bases, and 15 bases lay between the germline ends. CDR3 size: 14 residues. CDR1 SGHTA and CDR2 FQGNSA come from the germline V gene. This chain's CDR3 is CASSPSHLGEKLFF. The CDR3 DNA is TGTGCCAGCAGCCCGAGCCACCTAGGGGAAAAACTGTTTTTT.

V and J are TRBV11-2 and TRBJ1-3, with a possible D match to TRBD1 (6 bases). The CDR3 totals 13 residues. V was shortened by 4 bases and J by 6 bases, with 10 bases between the two germline ends. The germline V gene has CDR1 SGHAT and CDR2 FQNNGV. CDR3 sequence reads: CASSSAGVNTIYF. In DNA, the CDR3 is TGTGCCAGCAGCTCTGCAGGGGTAAACACCATATATTTT.

This rearrangement joins TRBV5-1 to TRBJ2-1, with 8 bases lining up with TRBD1. Trimming at V came to 4 bases and at J to 1 base, leaving 4 bases not matched to a gene. Germline V lookup: CDR1 SGHRS, CDR2 YFSETQ. CDR3 length: 15 amino acids. The CDR3 nucleotides read TGCGCCAGCAGCACCGACAGGGGATCCTACAATGAGCAGTTCTTC. This translates into CASSTDRGSYNEQFF.

CDR3: CASNGGGRTGELFF. Written as DNA, the CDR3 is TGTGCCAGCAACGGAGGGGGCCGGACCGGGGAGCTGTTTTTT. The genes are TRBV28 and TRBJ2-2, with D maybe TRBD1 (7 bases). The length of the CDR3 is 14 residues. The V and J ends lost 7 bases and 5 bases respectively, with 14 bases between them. Germline lookup yields CDR1 MDHEN and CDR2 SYDVKM.

V is TRBV4-2 and J is TRBJ2-2; D is perhaps TRBD2 (6 bases). CDR3 length equals 13 residues. CDR1 is LGHNA and CDR2 is YNFKEQ in the germline V gene. V was shortened by 4 bases and J by 4 bases, with 7 bases between the two germline ends. CDR3 DNA sequence: TGTGCCAGCAGCCTGGAGGGCACCGGGGAGCTGTTTTTT. Its protein is CASSLEGTGELFF.

At least ten counts were recorded for this clone. V and J are TRBV5-1 and TRBJ2-2; D ambiguous. The CDR3 covers 15 residues. Trimming stripped 2 bases from V and 5 bases from J, with 13 bases between. The germline V gene has CDR1 SGHRS and CDR2 YFSETQ. The CDR3 DNA reads TGCGCCAGCAGCTTCGTGGCTTCTGTGACCGGGGAGCTGTTTTTT. This codes for CASSFVASVTGELFF.